Listed below are T cell receptor beta chains from one sample, sequenced in a study of CD8 T cells in ankylosing spondylitis. TCRdb re-called the 5' RACE reads with MiXCR, one entry per CDR3 protein. The data contain 700,000 or so distinct CDR3 sequences, around a fifth of them singletons. The sequenced material came from blood, either unsorted or a sorted T cell fraction (not recorded which). Every receptor here comes from a male donor with ankylosing spondylitis. Each CDR3 is given with its conserved first and last residue. D genes are given only for firm matches. Expanded clones are given a class, and other clones once, few, many or no size at all.

TRBJ1-5,TRBV24-1,.,.,TGTGCCACCAGTGATGCGTTTGGGGTCCGCAATCAGCCCCAGCATTTT,CATSDAFGVRNQPQHF
TRBJ2-2,TRBV7-2,.,TRBD1,TGTGCCAGCAGCCGCTCGGGACAGACAAACACCGGGGAGCTGTTTTTT,CASSRSGQTNTGELFF
TRBJ2-5,TRBV10-3,.,TRBD2,TGTGCCATCAGGAGGAGCTCTAGCGGGGGCCGGGAGACCCAGTACTTC,CAIRRSSSGGRETQYF
TRBJ2-3,TRBV21-1,few,.,TGTGCCAGCAGCAAATGTAAGCGGGGGAGCACAGATACGCAGTATTTT,CASSKCKRGSTDTQYF
TRBJ2-7,TRBV5-1,few,.,TGCGCCAGCACCCAGGGGGGTGGACAGTCCTACGAGCAGTACTTC,CASTQGGGQSYEQYF
TRBJ2-7,TRBV5-6,.,.,TGTGCCAGCAGTTTCGGTATAGGACCAGACGAGCAGTACTTC,CASSFGIGPDEQYF
TRBJ1-4,TRBV7-2,.,.,TGTGCCAGCAGCTTCCTCGGACATGAGGAAAAACTGTTTTTT,CASSFLGHEEKLFF
TRBJ2-3,TRBV28,few,.,TGTGCCAGCAGTTTATCTAGCCCCACAGATACGCAGTATTTT,CASSLSSPTDTQYF
TRBJ2-1,TRBV4-1,.,TRBD2,TGCGCCAGCAGCCAAGGGTCGACTAGCGGCCACAATGAGCAGTTCTTC,CASSQGSTSGHNEQFF
TRBJ1-2,TRBV6-1,.,.,TGTGCCAGCAGCAGCAGCCCCCTGGGGGGCGCATTTTATGGCTACACCTTC,CASSSSPLGGAFYGYTF
TRBJ1-1,TRBV27,.,.,TGTGCCAGCATGGGGGAGAACACTGAAGCTTTCTTT,CASMGENTEAFF
TRBJ2-3,TRBV6-1,few,.,TGTGCCAGCATACCGGGAGTAAGGGGAGATACGCAGTATTTT,CASIPGVRGDTQYF
TRBJ2-1,TRBV5-1,.,TRBD1,TGCGCCAGCATCCTGGACAGGGGAAATGAGCAGTTCTTC,CASILDRGNEQFF
TRBJ2-3,TRBV5-1,.,.,TGCGCCAGCAGCTCAGGGGCCACCTTCACAGATACGCAGTATTTT,CASSSGATFTDTQYF
TRBJ2-7,TRBV18,few,.,TGTGCCAGCTCTCCCGTCGGGGGTTTCTCCTACGAGCAGTACTTC,CASSPVGGFSYEQYF
TRBJ2-1,TRBV20-1,.,TRBD2,TGCAGTGCTAGAGTAGCGGGGGGGCGAGATGAGCAGTTCTTC,CSARVAGGRDEQFF
TRBJ2-7,TRBV13,.,TRBD2,TGTGCCAGCAGCTCCGAGGGACTAGCGGGATTCTACGAGCAGTACTTC,CASSSEGLAGFYEQYF
TRBJ2-2,TRBV7-9,.,TRBD2,TGTGCCACCCACGTGGCGGGGGCGAACACCGGGGAGCTGTTTTTT,CATHVAGANTGELFF
TRBJ1-3,TRBV5-1,few,.,TGCGCCAGCAGCTTCCTGCCGGGCTCTGGAAACACCATATATTTT,CASSFLPGSGNTIYF
TRBJ1-1,TRBV9,.,TRBD1,TGTGCCAGCAGCGCTTGGACAGGGGCTACCATGAACACTGAAGCTTTCTTT,CASSAWTGATMNTEAFF
TRBJ2-5,TRBV20-1,.,TRBD2,TGCAGTGCTAGAGATCGGGCTAGCGGGGGGGCAAACTTCAGGGAGACCCAGTACTTC,CSARDRASGGANFRETQYF
TRBJ2-1,TRBV20-1,.,.,TGCAGTGCTAGGTGGAATGAGCAGTTCTTC,CSARWNEQFF
TRBJ1-1,TRBV7-3,few,TRBD1,TGTGCCAGCAGCCCCGACAGGGTCGACACTGAAGCTTTCTTT,CASSPDRVDTEAFF
TRBJ1-5,TRBV20-1,.,.,TGCTGTGCTATACCGAGGGGGGGTAGGAGCAATCAGCCCCAGCATTTT,CCAIPRGGRSNQPQHF
TRBJ2-3,TRBV24-1,few,.,TGTGCCACCAGTGCCAACACAGATACGCAGTATTTT,CATSANTDTQYF
TRBJ2-7,TRBV6-1,once,TRBD2,TGTGCCAGCAAGACGGGGGGGTTGCGGGAGTTAGGCGAGCAGTACTTC,CASKTGGLRELGEQYF
TRBJ1-2,TRBV20-1,.,.,TGCAGTGCTCAGACAGCGAACTATGGCTACACCTTC,CSAQTANYGYTF
TRBJ2-7,TRBV29-1,few,TRBD2,TGCAGCGTTGAAGTGGGAGCGGGAGGCCCGTACGAGCAGTACTTC,CSVEVGAGGPYEQYF
TRBJ1-3,TRBV15,.,.,TGTGCCACCAGCAGAGATCGGGACAAGTCTGGAAACACCATATATTTT,CATSRDRDKSGNTIYF
TRBJ1-2,TRBV3-1,few,.,TGTGCCAGCAGCCAAGGGGGAGGCTATGGCTACACCTTC,CASSQGGGYGYTF
TRBJ1-5,TRBV7-9,.,TRBD1,TGTGCCAGCAGCAGGGACAGGGGGCAGCAGCCCCAGCATTTT,CASSRDRGQQPQHF
TRBJ1-2,TRBV12-3/TRBV12-4,.,.,TGTGCCGTTACCGGGGGGGGAGGTGATGGCTACACCTTC,CAVTGGGGDGYTF
TRBJ2-1,TRBV5-1,few,.,TGCGCCAGCAGAGGGCGGGCTCTGAACAATGAGCAGTTCTTC,CASRGRALNNEQFF
TRBJ2-1,TRBV5-1,.,TRBD2,TGCGCCAGCAGCTTGGATATAGCGGGGGCCCCCTACAATGAGCAGTTCTTC,CASSLDIAGAPYNEQFF
TRBJ2-7,TRBV4-1,few,.,TGCGCCAGCAGCCAAGAAGGGGACGACTCCTACGAGCAGTACTTC,CASSQEGDDSYEQYF
TRBJ2-5,TRBV6-2/TRBV6-3,once,.,TGTGCCAGCACCAACGGGGTGCGCCAGTACTTC,CASTNGVRQYF
TRBJ2-5,TRBV6-2/TRBV6-3,few,TRBD1,TGTGCCAGCAGCTACTTCCTATACGGCCAGGGGGACCAAGAGACCCAGTACTTC,CASSYFLYGQGDQETQYF